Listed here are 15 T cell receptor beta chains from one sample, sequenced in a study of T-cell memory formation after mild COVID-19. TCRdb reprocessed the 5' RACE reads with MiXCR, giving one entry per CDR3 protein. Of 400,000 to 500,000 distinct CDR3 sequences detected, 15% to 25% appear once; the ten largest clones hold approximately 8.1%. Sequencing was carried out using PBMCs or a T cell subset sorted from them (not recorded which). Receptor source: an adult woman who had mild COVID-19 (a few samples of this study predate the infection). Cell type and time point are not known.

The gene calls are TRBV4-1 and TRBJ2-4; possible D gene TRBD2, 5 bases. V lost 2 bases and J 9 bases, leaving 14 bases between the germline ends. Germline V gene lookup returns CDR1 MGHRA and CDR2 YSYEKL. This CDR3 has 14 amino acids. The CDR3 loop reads CASSQMSGVGIQYF. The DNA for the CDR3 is TGCGCCAGCAGCCAAATGAGCGGCGTGGGCATTCAGTACTTC.

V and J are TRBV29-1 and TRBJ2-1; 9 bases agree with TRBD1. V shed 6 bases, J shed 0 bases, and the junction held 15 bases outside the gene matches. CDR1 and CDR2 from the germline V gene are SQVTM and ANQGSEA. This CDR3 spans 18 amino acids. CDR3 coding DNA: TGCAGCGTCCCCCCGGGACAGGGTACCCTGGACTCCTACAATGAGCAGTTCTTC. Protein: CSVPPGQGTLDSYNEQFF.

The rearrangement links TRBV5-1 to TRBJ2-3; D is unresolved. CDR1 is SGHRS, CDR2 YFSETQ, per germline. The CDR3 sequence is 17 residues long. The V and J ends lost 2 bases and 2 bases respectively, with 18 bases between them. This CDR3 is CASSLAPTFQLTDTQYF. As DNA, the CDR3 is TGCGCCAGCAGCTTAGCTCCTACTTTCCAACTCACAGATACGCAGTATTTT. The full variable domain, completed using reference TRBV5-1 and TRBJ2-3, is KAGVTQTPRYLIKTRGQQVTLSCSPISGHRSVSWYQQTPGQGLQFLFEYFSETQRNKGNFPGRFSGRQFSNSRSEMNVSTLELGDSALYLCASSLAPTFQLTDTQYFGPGTRLTVL.

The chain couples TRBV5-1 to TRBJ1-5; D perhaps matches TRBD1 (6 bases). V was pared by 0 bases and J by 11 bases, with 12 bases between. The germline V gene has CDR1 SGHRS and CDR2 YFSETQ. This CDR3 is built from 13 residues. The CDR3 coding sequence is TGCGCCAGCAGCTTGGAATTGCAGGGGACCCAGCATTTT. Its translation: CASSLELQGTQHF.

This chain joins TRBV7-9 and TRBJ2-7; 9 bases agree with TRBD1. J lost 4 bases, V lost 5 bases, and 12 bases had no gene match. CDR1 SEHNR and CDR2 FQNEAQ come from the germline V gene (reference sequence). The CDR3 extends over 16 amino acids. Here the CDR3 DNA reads TGTGCCAGCAGCATTCTTGGAACGGGACAGGGTTACGAGCAGTACTTC. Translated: CASSILGTGQGYEQYF.

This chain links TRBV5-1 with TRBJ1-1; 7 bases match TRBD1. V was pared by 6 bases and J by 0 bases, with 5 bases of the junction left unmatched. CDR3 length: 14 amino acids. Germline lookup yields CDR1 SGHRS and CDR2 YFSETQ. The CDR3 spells CASTTGELNTEAFF. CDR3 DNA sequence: TGCGCCAGCACCACAGGGGAATTGAACACTGAAGCTTTCTTT.

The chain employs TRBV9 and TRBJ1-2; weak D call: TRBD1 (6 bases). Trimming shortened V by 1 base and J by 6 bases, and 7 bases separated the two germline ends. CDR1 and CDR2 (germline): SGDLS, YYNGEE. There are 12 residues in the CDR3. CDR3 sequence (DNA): TGTGCCAGCAGCGTAACAGGGCATGGCTACACCTTC. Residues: CASSVTGHGYTF.

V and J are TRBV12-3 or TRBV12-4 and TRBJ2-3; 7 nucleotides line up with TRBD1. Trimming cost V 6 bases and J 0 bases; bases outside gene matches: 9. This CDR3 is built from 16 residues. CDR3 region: CASSLGQTISTDTQYF. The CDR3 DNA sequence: TGTGCCAGCAGCCTGGGACAGACGATAAGCACAGATACGCAGTATTTT.

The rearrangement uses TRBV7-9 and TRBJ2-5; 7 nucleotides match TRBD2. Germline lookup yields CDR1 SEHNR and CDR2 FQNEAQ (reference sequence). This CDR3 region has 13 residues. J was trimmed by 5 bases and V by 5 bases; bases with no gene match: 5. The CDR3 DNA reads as TGTGCCAGCAGCCGGGACTATCTGGAGACCCAGTACTTC. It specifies CASSRDYLETQYF.

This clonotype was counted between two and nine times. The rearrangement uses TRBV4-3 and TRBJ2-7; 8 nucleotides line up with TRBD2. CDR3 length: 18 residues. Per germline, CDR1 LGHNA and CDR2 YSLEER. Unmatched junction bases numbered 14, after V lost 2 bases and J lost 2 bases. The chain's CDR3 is CASSQLPGGAGAPYEQYF. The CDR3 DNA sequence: TGCGCCAGCAGCCAACTCCCGGGAGGAGCGGGAGCGCCCTACGAGCAGTACTTC.

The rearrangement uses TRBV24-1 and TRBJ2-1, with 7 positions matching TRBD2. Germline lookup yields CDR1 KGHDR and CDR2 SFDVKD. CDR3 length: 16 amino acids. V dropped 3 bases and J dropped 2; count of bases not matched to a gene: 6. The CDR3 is CATSDQLAPTYNEQFF. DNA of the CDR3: TGTGCCACCAGTGATCAACTAGCGCCGACCTACAATGAGCAGTTCTTC.

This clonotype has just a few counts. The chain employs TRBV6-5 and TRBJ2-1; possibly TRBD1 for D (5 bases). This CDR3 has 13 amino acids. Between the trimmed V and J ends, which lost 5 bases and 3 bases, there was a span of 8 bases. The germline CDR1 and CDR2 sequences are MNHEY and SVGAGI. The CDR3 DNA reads TGTGCCAGCAGTCAGGGATTCTACAATGAGCAGTTCTTC. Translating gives CASSQGFYNEQFF.

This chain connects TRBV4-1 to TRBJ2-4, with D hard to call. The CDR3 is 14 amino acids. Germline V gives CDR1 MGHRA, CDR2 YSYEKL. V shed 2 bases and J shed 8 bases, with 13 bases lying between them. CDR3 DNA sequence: TGCGCCAGCAGCCAAAATATGGAGACGGACATTCAGTACTTC. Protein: CASSQNMETDIQYF.

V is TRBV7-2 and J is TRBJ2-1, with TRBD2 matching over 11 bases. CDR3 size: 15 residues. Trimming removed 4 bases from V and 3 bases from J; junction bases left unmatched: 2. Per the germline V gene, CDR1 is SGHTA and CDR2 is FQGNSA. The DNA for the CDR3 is TGTGCCAGCAGCTACACTAGCGGGAGCTACAATGAGCAGTTCTTC. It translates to CASSYTSGSYNEQFF.

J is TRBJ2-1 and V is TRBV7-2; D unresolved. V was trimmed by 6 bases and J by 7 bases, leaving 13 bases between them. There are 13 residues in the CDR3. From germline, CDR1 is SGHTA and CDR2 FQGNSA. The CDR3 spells CASSIYHGNEQFF. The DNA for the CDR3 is TGTGCCAGCAGTATCTATCATGGAAATGAGCAGTTCTTC. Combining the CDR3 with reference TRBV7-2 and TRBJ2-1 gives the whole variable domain GAGVSQSPSNKVTEKGKDVELRCDPISGHTALYWYRQSLGQGLEFLIYFQGNSAPDKSGLPSDRFSAERTGGSVSTLTIQRTQQEDSAVYLCASSIYHGNEQFFGPGTRLTVL.